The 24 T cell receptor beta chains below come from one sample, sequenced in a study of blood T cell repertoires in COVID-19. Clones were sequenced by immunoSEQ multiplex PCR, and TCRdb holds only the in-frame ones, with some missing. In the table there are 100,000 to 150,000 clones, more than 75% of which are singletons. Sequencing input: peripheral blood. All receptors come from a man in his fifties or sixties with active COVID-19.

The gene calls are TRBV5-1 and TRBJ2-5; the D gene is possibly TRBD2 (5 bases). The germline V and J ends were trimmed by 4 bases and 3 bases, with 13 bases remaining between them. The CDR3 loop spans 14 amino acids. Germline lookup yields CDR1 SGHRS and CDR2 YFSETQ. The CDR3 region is CASSPTVGKETQYF. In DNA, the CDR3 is TGCGCCAGCAGCCCCACTGTCGGGAAAGAGACCCAGTACTTC.

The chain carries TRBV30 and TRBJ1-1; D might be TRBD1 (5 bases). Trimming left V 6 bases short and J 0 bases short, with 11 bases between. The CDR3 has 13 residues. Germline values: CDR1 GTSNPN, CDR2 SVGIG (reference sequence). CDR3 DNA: TGTGCCTGTCGTGGGGCGGTGAACACTGAAGCTTTCTTT. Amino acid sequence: CACRGAVNTEAFF.

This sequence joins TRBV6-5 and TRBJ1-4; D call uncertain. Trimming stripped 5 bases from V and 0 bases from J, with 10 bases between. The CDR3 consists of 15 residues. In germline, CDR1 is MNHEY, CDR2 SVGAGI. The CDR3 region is CASSQTYATNEKLFF. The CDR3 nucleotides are TGTGCCAGCAGTCAGACATATGCAACTAATGAAAAACTGTTTTTT.

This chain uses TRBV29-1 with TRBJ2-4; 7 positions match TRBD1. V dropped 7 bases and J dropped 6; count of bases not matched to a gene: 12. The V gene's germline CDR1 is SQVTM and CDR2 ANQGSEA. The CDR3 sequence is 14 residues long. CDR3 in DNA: TGCAGCGCCAACAGGGGTAGGGGGTCAAACATTCAGTACTTC. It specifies CSANRGRGSNIQYF.

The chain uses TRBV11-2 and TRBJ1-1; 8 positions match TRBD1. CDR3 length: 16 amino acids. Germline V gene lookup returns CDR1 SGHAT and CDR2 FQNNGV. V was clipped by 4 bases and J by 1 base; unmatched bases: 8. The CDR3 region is CASSSRTGRGNTEAFF. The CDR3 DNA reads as TGTGCCAGCAGCTCCCGGACAGGGAGGGGGAACACTGAAGCTTTCTTT.

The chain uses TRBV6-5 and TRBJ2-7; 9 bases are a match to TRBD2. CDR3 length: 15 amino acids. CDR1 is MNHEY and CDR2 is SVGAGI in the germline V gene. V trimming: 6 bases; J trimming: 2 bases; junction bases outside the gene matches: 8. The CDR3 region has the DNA TGTGCCAGCAGGACCCTAGCGGGGTCTACCTACGAGCAGTACTTC. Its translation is CASRTLAGSTYEQYF.

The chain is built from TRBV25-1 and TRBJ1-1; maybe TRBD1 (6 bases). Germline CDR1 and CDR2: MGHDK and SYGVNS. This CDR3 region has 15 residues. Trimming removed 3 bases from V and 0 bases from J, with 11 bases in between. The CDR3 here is CASSDYRALNTEAFF. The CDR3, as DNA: TGTGCCAGCAGTGATTACAGGGCCCTGAACACTGAAGCTTTCTTT.

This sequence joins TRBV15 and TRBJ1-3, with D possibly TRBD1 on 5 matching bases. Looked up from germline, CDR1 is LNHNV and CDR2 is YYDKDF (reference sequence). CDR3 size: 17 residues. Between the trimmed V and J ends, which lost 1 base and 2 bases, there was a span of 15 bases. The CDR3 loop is CATSRGVRVGPGNTIYF. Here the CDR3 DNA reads TGTGCCACCAGCAGAGGCGTCAGGGTTGGTCCTGGAAACACCATATATTTT.

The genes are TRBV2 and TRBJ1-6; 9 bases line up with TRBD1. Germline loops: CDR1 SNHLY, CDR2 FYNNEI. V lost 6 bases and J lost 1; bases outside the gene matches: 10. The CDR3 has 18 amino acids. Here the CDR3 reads CASSLRTGEGSYNSPLHF. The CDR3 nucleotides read TGTGCCAGCAGCCTTCGGACAGGGGAGGGTTCCTATAATTCACCCCTCCACTTT.

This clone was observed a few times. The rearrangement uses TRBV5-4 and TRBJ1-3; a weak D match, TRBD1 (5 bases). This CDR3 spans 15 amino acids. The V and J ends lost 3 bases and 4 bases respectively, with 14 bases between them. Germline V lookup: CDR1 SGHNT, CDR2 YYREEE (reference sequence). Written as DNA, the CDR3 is TGTGCCAGCAGCTCAACAGGTGGTAAAGGAAACACCATATATTTT. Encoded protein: CASSSTGGKGNTIYF. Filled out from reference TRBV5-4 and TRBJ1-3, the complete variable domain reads ETGVTQSPTHLIKTRGQQVTLRCSSQSGHNTVSWYQQALGQGPQFIFQYYREEENGRGNFPPRFSGLQFPNYSSELNVNALELDDSALYLCASSSTGGKGNTIYFGEGSWLTVV.

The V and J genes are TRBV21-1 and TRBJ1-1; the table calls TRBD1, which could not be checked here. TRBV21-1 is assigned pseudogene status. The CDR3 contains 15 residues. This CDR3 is CASDPTGQPYTEAFF. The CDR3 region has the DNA TGTGCCAGCGACCCTACGGGACAGCCCTACACTGAAGCTTTCTTT.

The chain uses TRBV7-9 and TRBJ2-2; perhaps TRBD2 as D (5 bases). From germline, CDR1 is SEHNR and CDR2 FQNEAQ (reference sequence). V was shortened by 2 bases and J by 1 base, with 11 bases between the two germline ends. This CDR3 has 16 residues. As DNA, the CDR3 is TGTGCCAGCAGCTTAAGAGGGTTTGGGAACACCGGGGAGCTGTTTTTT. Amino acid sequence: CASSLRGFGNTGELFF.

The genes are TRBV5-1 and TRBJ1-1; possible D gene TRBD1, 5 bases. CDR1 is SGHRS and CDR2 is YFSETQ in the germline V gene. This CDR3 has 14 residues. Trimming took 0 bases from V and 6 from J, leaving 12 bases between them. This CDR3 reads CASSLGTPDPEAFF. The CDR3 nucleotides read TGCGCCAGCAGCTTGGGGACACCGGACCCTGAAGCTTTCTTT.

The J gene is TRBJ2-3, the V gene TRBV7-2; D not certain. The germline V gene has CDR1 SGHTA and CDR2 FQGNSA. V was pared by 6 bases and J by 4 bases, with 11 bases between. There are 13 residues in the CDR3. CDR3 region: CASRLKAADTQYF. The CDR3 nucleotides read TGTGCCAGCAGGTTGAAAGCCGCAGATACGCAGTATTTT.

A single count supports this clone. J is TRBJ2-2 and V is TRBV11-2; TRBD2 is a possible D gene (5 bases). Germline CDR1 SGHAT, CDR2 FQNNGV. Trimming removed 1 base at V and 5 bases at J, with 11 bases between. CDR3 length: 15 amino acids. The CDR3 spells CASSLAGRGTGELFF. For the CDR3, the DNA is TGTGCCAGCAGCTTAGCGGGCAGAGGGACCGGGGAGCTGTTTTTT.

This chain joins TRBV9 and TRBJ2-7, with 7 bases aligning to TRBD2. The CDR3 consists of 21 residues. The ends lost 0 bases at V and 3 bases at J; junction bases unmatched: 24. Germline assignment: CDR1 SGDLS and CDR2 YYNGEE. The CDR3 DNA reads TGTGCCAGCAGCGTAGCAAGTCCGGGAGCCTTTGGGGCGGGGGTTCTCTACGAGCAGTACTTC. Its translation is CASSVASPGAFGAGVLYEQYF.

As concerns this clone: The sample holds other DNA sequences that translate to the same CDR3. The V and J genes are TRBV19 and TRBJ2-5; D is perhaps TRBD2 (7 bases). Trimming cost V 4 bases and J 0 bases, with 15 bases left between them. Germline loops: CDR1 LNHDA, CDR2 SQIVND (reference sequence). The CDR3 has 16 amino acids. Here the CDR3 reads CASSTLGGGNQETQYF. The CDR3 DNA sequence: TGTGCCAGTAGTACCTTGGGAGGGGGGAACCAAGAGACCCAGTACTTC. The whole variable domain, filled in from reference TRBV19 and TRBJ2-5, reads DGGITQSPKYLFRKEGQNVTLSCEQNLNHDAMYWYRQDPGQGLRLIYYSQIVNDFQKGDIAEGYSVSREKKESFPLTVTSAQKNPTAFYLCASSTLGGGNQETQYFGPGTRLLVL.

CDR3 sequence (DNA): TGTGCCAGTAGCCCAGGGACCTACGAGCAGTACTTC. It codes for CASSPGTYEQYF. The rearrangement uses TRBV19 and TRBJ2-7, with TRBD1 as a possible D gene (5 bases). Germline V gene sequence: CDR1 LNHDA, CDR2 SQIVND (reference sequence). With 6 bases removed from V and 2 bases from J, the gap between germline ends came to 8 bases. The CDR3 contains 12 residues.

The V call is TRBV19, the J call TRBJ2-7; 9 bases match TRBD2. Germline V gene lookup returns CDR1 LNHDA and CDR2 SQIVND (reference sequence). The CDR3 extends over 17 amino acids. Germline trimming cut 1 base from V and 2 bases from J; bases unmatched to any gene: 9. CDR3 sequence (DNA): TGTGCCAGTAGTATAGCCTCCTTGAGCGGGGGGCCCTACGAGCAGTACTTC. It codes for CASSIASLSGGPYEQYF.

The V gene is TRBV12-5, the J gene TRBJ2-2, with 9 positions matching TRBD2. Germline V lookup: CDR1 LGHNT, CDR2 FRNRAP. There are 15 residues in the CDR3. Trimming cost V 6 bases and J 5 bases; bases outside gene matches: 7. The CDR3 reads CASGPWRGGTGELFF. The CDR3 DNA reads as TGTGCTAGTGGCCCCTGGCGGGGGGGTACCGGGGAGCTGTTTTTT.

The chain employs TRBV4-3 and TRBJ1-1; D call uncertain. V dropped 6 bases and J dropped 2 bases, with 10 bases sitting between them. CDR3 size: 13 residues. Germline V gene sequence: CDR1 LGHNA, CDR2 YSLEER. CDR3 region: CASRTTLNTEAFF. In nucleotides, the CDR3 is TGCGCCAGCAGAACGACACTTAACACTGAAGCTTTCTTT.

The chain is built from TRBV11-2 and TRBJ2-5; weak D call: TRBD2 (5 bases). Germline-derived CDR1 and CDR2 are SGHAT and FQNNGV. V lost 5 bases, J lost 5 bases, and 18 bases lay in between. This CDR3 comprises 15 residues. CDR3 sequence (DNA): TGTGCCAGCAGCCCGGGAAGCTATACGATGGAGACCCAGTACTTC. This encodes CASSPGSYTMETQYF.

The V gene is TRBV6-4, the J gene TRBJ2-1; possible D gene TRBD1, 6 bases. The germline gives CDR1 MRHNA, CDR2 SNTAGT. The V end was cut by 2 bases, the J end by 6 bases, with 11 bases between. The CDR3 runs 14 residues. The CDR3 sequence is CASSDPRRGNEQFF. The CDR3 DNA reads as TGTGCCAGCAGTGACCCCCGCAGGGGCAATGAGCAGTTCTTC.

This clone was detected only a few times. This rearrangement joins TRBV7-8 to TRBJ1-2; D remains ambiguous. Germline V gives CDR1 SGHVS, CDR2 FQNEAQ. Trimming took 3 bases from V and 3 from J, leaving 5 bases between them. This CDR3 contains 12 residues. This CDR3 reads CASSFGDYGYTF. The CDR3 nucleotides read TGTGCCAGCAGCTTCGGGGACTATGGCTACACCTTC.